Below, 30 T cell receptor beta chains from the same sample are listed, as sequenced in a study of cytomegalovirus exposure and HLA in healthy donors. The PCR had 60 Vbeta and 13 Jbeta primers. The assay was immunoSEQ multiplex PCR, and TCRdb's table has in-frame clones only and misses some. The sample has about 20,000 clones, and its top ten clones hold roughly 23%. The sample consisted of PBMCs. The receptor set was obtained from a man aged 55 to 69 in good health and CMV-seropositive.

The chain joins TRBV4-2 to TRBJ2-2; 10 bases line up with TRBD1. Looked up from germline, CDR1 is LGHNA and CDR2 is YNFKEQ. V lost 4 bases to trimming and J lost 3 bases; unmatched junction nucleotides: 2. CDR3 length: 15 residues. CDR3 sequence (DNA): TGTGCCAGCAGCCGAGGGACAGGGGACACCGGGGAGCTGTTTTTT. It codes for CASSRGTGDTGELFF.

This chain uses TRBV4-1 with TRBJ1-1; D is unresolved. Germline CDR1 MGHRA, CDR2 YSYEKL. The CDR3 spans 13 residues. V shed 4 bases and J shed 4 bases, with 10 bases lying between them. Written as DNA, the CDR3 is TGCGCCAGCAGCCTCTCTCTCGTCACTGAAGCTTTCTTT. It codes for CASSLSLVTEAFF.

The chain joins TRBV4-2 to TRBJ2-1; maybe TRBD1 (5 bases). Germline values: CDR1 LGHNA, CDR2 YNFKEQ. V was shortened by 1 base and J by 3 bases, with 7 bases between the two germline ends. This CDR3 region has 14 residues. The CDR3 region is CASSQVGHYNEQFF. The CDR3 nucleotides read TGTGCCAGCAGCCAAGTTGGACACTACAATGAGCAGTTCTTC.

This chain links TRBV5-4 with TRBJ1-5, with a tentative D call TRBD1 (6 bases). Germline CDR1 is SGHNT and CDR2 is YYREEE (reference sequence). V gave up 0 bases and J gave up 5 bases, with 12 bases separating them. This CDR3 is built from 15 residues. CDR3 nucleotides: TGTGCCAGCAGCTTGGGCAGGGGAAGGGATCAGCCCCAGCATTTT. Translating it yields CASSLGRGRDQPQHF.

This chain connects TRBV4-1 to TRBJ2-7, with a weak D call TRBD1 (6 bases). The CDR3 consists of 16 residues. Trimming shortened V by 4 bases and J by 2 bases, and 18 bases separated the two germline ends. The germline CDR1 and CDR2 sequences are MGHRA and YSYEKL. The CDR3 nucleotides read TGCGCCAGCAGCCGATACAGGGTGGGTGTCGCCTACGAGCAGTACTTC. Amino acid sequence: CASSRYRVGVAYEQYF.

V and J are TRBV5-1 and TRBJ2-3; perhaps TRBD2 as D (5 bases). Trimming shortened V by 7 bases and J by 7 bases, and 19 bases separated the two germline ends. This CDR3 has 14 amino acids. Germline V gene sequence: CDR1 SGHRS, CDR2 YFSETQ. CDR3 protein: CASQPEIGVHTQYF. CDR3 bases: TGCGCCAGCCAACCTGAGATCGGGGTGCATACGCAGTATTTT.

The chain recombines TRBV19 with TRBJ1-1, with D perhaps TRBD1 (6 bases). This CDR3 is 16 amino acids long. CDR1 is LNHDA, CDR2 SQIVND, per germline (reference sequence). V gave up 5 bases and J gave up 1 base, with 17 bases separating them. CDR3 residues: CASSLRGKQGNTEAFF. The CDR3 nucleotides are TGTGCCAGTAGTCTAAGGGGGAAACAGGGGAACACTGAAGCTTTCTTT.

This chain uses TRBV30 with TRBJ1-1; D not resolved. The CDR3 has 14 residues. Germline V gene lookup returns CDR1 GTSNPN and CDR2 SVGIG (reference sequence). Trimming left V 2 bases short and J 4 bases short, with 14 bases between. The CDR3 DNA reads TGTGCCTGGAGTCCCGGCGTGGGAGCCACTGAAGCTTTCTTT. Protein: CAWSPGVGATEAFF.

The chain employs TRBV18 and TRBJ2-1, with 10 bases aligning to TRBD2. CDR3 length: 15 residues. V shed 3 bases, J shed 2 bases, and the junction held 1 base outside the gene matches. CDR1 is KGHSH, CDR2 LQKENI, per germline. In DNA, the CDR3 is TGTGCCAGCTCACCTCTAGCGGGAGCCTACAATGAGCAGTTCTTC. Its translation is CASSPLAGAYNEQFF.

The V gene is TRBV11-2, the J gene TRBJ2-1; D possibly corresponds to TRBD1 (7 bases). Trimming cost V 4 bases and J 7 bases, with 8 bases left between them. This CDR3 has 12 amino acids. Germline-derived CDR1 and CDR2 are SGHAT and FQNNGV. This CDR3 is CASSSGGNEQFF. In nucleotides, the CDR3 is TGTGCCAGCAGCTCAGGGGGGAATGAGCAGTTCTTC. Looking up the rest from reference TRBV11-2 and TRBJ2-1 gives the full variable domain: EAGVAQSPRYKIIEKRQSVAFWCNPISGHATLYWYQQILGQGPKLLIQFQNNGVVDDSQLPKDRFSAERLKGVDSTLKIQPAKLEDSAVYLCASSSGGNEQFFGPGTRLTVL.

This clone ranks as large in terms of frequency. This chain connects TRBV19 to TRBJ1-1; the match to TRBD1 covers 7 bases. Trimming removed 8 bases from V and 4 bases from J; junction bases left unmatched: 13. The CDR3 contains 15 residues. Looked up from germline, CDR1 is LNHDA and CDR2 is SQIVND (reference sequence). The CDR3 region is CASRQGGQVITEAFF. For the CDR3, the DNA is TGTGCCAGTCGACAAGGCGGACAGGTAATCACTGAAGCTTTCTTT.

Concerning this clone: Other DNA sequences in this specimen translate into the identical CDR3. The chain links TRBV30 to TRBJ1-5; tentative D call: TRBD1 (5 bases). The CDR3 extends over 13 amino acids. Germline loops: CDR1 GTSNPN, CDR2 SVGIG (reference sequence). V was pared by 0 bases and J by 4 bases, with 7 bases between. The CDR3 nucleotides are TGTGCCTGGAGTGTCCAGGGTAATCAGCCCCAGCATTTT. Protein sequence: CAWSVQGNQPQHF.

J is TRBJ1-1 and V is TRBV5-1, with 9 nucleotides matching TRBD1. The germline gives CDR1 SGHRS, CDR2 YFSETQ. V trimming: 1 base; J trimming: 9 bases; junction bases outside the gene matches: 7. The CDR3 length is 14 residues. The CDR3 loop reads CASSLWGQGEKAFF. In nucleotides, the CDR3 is TGCGCCAGCAGCTTGTGGGGACAGGGAGAAAAAGCTTTCTTT.

Here the CDR3 DNA reads TGTGCCACCCGACTAGCGGGAGGTGACTACGAGCAGTACTTC. This codes for CATRLAGGDYEQYF. J is TRBJ2-7 and V is TRBV6-1, with TRBD2 matching 13 bases. The CDR3 is 14 amino acids. The germline V gene has CDR1 MNHNS and CDR2 SASEGT. J lost 3 bases, V lost 10 bases, and 6 bases had no gene match.

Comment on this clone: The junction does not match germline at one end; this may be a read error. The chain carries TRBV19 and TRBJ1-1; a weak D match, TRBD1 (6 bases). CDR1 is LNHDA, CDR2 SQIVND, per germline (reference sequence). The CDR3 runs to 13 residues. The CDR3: CASSDSADSRDLF. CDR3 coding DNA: TGTGCCAGTAGTGACTCGGCGGACAGCCGAGATCTCTTT.

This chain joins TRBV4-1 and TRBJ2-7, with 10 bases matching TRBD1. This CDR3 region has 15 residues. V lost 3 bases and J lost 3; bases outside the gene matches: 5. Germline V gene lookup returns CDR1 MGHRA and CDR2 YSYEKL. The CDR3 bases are TGCGCCAGCAGCCAGGCCGGGACAGGGGACTACGAGCAGTACTTC. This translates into CASSQAGTGDYEQYF.

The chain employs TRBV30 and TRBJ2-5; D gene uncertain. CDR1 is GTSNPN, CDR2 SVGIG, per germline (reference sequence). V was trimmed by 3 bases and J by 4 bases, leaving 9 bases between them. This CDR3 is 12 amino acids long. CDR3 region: CAWRRYGETQYF. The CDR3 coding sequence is TGTGCCTGGAGGCGTTATGGAGAGACCCAGTACTTC.

This CDR3 reads CSAHSGSVDEQYF. The CDR3 DNA is TGCAGCGCCCATAGCGGGAGCGTAGACGAGCAGTACTTC. This chain uses TRBV29-1 with TRBJ2-7, with 9 bases lining up with TRBD2. In germline, CDR1 is SQVTM, CDR2 ANQGSEA. V gave up 7 bases and J gave up 5 bases; unmatched junction bases: 9. This CDR3 is built from 13 residues.

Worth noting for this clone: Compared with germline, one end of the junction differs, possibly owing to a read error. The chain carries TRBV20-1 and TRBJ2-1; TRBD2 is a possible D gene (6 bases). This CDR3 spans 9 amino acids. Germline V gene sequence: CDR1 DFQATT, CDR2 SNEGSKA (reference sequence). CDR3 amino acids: CSPGGRRVF. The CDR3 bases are TGCAGCCCCGGAGGGAGGCGGGTCTTC.

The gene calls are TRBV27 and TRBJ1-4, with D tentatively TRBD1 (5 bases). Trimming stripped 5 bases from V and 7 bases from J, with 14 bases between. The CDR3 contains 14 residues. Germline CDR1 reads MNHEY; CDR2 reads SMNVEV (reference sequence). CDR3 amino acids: CASSPQGGIEKLFF. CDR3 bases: TGTGCCAGCAGTCCCCAGGGTGGGATTGAAAAACTGTTTTTT.

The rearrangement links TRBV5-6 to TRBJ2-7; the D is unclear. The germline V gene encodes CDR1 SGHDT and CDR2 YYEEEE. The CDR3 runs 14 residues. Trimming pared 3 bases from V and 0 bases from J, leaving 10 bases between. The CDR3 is CASSSLRSSYEQYF. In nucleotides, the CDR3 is TGTGCCAGCAGCTCTCTAAGGAGCTCCTACGAGCAGTACTTC. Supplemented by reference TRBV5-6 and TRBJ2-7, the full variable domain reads DAGVTQSPTHLIKTRGQQVTLRCSPKSGHDTVSWYQQALGQGPQFIFQYYEEEERQRGNFPDRFSGHQFPNYSSELNVNALLLGDSALYLCASSSLRSSYEQYFGPGTRLTVT.

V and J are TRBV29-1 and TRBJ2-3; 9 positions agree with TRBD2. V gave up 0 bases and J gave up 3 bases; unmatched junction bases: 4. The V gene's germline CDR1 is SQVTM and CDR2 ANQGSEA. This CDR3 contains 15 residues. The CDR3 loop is CSVEDGLASTDTQYF. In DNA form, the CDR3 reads TGCAGCGTTGAAGATGGACTAGCGAGTACAGATACGCAGTATTTT.

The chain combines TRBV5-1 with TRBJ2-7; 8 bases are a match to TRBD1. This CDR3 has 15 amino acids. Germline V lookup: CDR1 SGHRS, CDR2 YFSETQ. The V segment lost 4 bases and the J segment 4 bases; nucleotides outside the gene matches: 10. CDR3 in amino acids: CASSTGQGRSYEQYF. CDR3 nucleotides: TGCGCCAGCAGCACCGGACAGGGAAGGTCGTACGAGCAGTACTTC.

The CDR3 DNA reads TGCGCCAGCAGCGCAGGGACAGGGGTTTTCCCGGACGAGCAGTACTTC. This translates into CASSAGTGVFPDEQYF. The chain recombines TRBV5-1 with TRBJ2-7; TRBD1 matches 10 bases. V dropped 4 bases and J dropped 5; count of bases not matched to a gene: 12. Germline V CDR1 and CDR2: SGHRS, YFSETQ. The CDR3 has 16 amino acids. The variable domain in full, with the rest retrieved from reference TRBV5-1 and TRBJ2-7, is KAGVTQTPRYLIKTRGQQVTLSCSPISGHRSVSWYQQTPGQGLQFLFEYFSETQRNKGNFPGRFSGRQFSNSRSEMNVSTLELGDSALYLCASSAGTGVFPDEQYFGPGTRLTVT.

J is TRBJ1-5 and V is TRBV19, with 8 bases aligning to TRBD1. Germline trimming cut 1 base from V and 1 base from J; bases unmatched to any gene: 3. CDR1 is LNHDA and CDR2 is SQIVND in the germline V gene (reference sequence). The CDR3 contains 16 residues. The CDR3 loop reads CASSIAGGPSNQPQHF. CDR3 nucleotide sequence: TGTGCCAGTAGTATAGCAGGGGGCCCCAGCAATCAGCCCCAGCATTTT. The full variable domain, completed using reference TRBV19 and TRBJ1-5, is DGGITQSPKYLFRKEGQNVTLSCEQNLNHDAMYWYRQDPGQGLRLIYYSQIVNDFQKGDIAEGYSVSREKKESFPLTVTSAQKNPTAFYLCASSIAGGPSNQPQHFGDGTRLSIL.

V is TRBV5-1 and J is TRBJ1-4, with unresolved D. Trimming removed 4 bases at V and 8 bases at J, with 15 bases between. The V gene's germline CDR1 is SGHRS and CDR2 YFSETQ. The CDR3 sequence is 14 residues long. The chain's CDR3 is CASSAGVSGEKLFF. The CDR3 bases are TGCGCCAGCAGCGCGGGAGTTTCTGGGGAAAAACTGTTTTTT.

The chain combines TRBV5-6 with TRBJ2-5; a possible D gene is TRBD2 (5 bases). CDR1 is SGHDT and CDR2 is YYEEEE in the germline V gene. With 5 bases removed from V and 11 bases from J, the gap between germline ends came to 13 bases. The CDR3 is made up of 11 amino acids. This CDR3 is CASRFGVEQYF. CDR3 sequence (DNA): TGTGCCAGCAGATTCGGGGTAGAGCAGTACTTC. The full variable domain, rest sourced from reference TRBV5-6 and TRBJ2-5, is DAGVTQSPTHLIKTRGQQVTLRCSPKSGHDTVSWYQQALGQGPQFIFQYYEEEERQRGNFPDRFSGHQFPNYSSELNVNALLLGDSALYLCASRFGVEQYFGPGTRLLVL.

This CDR3 reads CASSLIFGTSGNNEQFF. In DNA form, the CDR3 reads TGCGCCAGCAGCTTGATCTTCGGGACTAGCGGTAACAATGAGCAGTTCTTC. The chain is built from TRBV5-1 and TRBJ2-1, with 11 bases identical to TRBD2. The trim removed 1 base at V and 5 bases at J, leaving 8 bases unmatched. This CDR3 contains 17 residues. CDR1 SGHRS and CDR2 YFSETQ come from the germline V gene. Drawing the rest from reference TRBV5-1 and TRBJ2-1, the complete variable domain is KAGVTQTPRYLIKTRGQQVTLSCSPISGHRSVSWYQQTPGQGLQFLFEYFSETQRNKGNFPGRFSGRQFSNSRSEMNVSTLELGDSALYLCASSLIFGTSGNNEQFFGPGTRLTVL.

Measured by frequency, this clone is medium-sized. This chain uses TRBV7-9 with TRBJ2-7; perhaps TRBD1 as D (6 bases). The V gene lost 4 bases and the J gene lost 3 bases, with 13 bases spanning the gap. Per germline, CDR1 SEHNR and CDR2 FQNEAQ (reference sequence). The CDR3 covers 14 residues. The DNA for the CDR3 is TGTGCCAGCAGCTCCCGACAGGACGGCTACGAGCAGTACTTC. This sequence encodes CASSSRQDGYEQYF.

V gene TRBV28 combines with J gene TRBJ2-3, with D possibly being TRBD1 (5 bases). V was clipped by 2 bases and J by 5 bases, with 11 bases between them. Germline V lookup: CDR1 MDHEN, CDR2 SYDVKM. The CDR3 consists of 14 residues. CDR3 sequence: CASSLLQGGDTQYF. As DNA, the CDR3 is TGTGCCAGCAGTTTACTTCAGGGTGGAGATACGCAGTATTTT.